A single sample gave rise to the 25 T cell receptor beta chains below, sequenced in a study of T cell responses to AZD1222 COVID-19 vaccine. The data were produced by immunoSEQ multiplex PCR, yet TCRdb's version contains in-frame clones alone and is incomplete. The sample carries about 150,000 clones, over 90% recorded once. Sample: peripheral blood, taken 28 days after the second AZD1222 dose. These receptors originate from an adult who received the AZD1222 COVID-19 vaccine.

The chain couples TRBV7-2 to TRBJ1-1; no firm D call. The CDR3 covers 13 residues. Germline lookup yields CDR1 SGHTA and CDR2 FQGNSA. Deletions cut 4 bases from V and 1 base from J, with 7 bases between. CDR3 loop: CASSSGPNTEAFF. CDR3 sequence (DNA): TGTGCCAGCAGCTCGGGTCCGAACACTGAAGCTTTCTTT.

The chain has TRBV5-1 and TRBJ2-5; 9 bases agree with TRBD2. The CDR3 consists of 16 residues. The germline CDR1 and CDR2 sequences are SGHRS and YFSETQ. The ends lost 0 bases at V and 4 bases at J; junction bases unmatched: 7. For the CDR3, the DNA is TGCGCCAGCAGCTTGGGCTCTAGCGGGATGAGAGAGACCCAGTACTTC. Translation gives CASSLGSSGMRETQYF.

The chain links TRBV4-2 to TRBJ2-1; 10 bases align to TRBD2. Per germline, CDR1 LGHNA and CDR2 YNFKEQ. This CDR3 is built from 17 residues. V shed 2 bases and J 7 bases; nucleotides not matched to a gene: 11. CDR3 DNA sequence: TGTGCCAGCAGCCAACCTAGCGGGGGTTCCATGTGGAATGAGCAGTTCTTC. Its protein product is CASSQPSGGSMWNEQFF.

This chain connects TRBV2 to TRBJ1-4; D not certain. The CDR3 loop spans 16 amino acids. Germline assignment: CDR1 SNHLY and CDR2 FYNNEI. V gave up 4 bases and J gave up 4 bases, with 16 bases separating them. CDR3 residues: CASSGPTGVDNEKLFF. CDR3 bases: TGTGCCAGCAGTGGCCCCACGGGAGTCGATAATGAAAAACTGTTTTTT. Full variable domain (remainder filled in from reference TRBV2 and TRBJ1-4): EPEVTQTPSHQVTQMGQEVILRCVPISNHLYFYWYRQILGQKVEFLVSFYNNEISEKSEIFDDQFSVERPDGSNFTLKIRSTKLEDSAMYFCASSGPTGVDNEKLFFGSGTQLSVL.

V is TRBV27 and J is TRBJ2-7; 8 bases agree with TRBD1. V shed 8 bases, J shed 6 bases, and the junction held 9 bases outside the gene matches. The CDR3 loop spans 13 amino acids. CDR1 is MNHEY and CDR2 is SMNVEV in the germline V gene (reference sequence). CDR3 residues: CASSTGTGREQYF. CDR3 nucleotides: TGTGCCAGCTCGACCGGGACAGGTCGCGAGCAGTACTTC.

V and J are TRBV7-8 and TRBJ1-4; TRBD1 matches at 10 bases. The J segment lost 1 base and the V segment lost 5 bases, leaving 7 bases of the junction unmatched. This CDR3 is built from 17 residues. Germline values: CDR1 SGHVS, CDR2 FQNEAQ. In nucleotides, the CDR3 is TGTGCCAGCAGCACCCGACAGGGGGCGAGAACTAATGAAAAACTGTTTTTT. Translating gives CASSTRQGARTNEKLFF.

The chain uses TRBV11-3 and TRBJ2-1; 11 bases are a match to TRBD2. Looked up from germline, CDR1 is SGHNT and CDR2 is YENEEA. The CDR3 spans 18 residues. V shed 5 bases and J 7 bases; nucleotides not matched to a gene: 16. CDR3 residues: CASSINGPLAGGSNEQFF. The DNA of the CDR3 is TGTGCCAGCAGCATTAACGGTCCCCTAGCGGGGGGTTCGAATGAGCAGTTCTTC.

The chain employs TRBV7-2 and TRBJ2-2, with 8 bases matching TRBD1. The CDR3 is made up of 15 amino acids. With 5 bases clipped from V and 1 base from J, the junction kept 3 bases outside the gene matches. The germline CDR1 and CDR2 sequences are SGHTA and FQGNSA. In DNA form, the CDR3 reads TGTGCCAGCAGCCGCGACAGGGGGAACACCGGGGAGCTGTTTTTT. This sequence encodes CASSRDRGNTGELFF.

The chain couples TRBV7-3 to TRBJ2-1; D is unresolved. The CDR3 contains 15 residues. Germline-derived CDR1 and CDR2 are SGHTA and FQGTGA. V lost 2 bases and J lost 2, with 10 bases in between. The CDR3 bases are TGTGCCAGCAGCTTATTCAAAGGAACCTACAATGAGCAGTTCTTC. Protein sequence: CASSLFKGTYNEQFF.

This clone was seen more than once but under ten times. CDR3 in amino acids: CASSEGDSNQPQHF. For the CDR3, the DNA is TGTGCCAGCAGTGAGGGGGACAGCAATCAGCCCCAGCATTTT. The rearrangement uses TRBV6-4 and TRBJ1-5; D may be TRBD1 (5 bases). The CDR3 contains 14 residues. V shed 3 bases and J shed 1 base, with 7 bases lying between them. Germline loops: CDR1 MRHNA, CDR2 SNTAGT.

The sample holds a few counts of this clone. The chain employs TRBV6-1 and TRBJ1-5; 7 nucleotides match TRBD1. The CDR3 spans 17 residues. From germline, CDR1 is MNHNS and CDR2 SASEGT. V gave up 4 bases and J gave up 3 bases; unmatched junction bases: 12. The CDR3 loop is CASSGFGTARFNQPQHF. DNA of the CDR3: TGTGCCAGCAGTGGTTTTGGGACAGCCCGCTTCAATCAGCCCCAGCATTTT.

The chain links TRBV15 to TRBJ1-6; possible D gene TRBD1, 6 bases. V was cut by 0 bases and J by 0 bases, with 12 bases left in between. The germline gives CDR1 LNHNV, CDR2 YYDKDF (reference sequence). CDR3 size: 18 residues. CDR3 in DNA: TGTGCCACCAGCAGAGATCCGGCGGACAGCTCCTATAATTCACCCCTCCACTTT. Residues: CATSRDPADSSYNSPLHF.

V and J are TRBV25-1 and TRBJ1-6; TRBD1 agrees at 10 bases. V trimming: 2 bases; J trimming: 5 bases; junction bases outside the gene matches: 3. This CDR3 comprises 16 residues. Germline CDR1 and CDR2: MGHDK and SYGVNS. The CDR3 nucleotides read TGTGCCAGCAGTGAAGGGGGGACAGGGGATAATTCACCCCTCCACTTT. Amino acids: CASSEGGTGDNSPLHF.

CDR3 protein: CASSTGGGTEAFF. CDR3 coding DNA: TGTGCCAGCTCAACAGGGGGCGGCACTGAAGCTTTCTTT. The chain has TRBV18 and TRBJ1-1; TRBD1 aligns across 9 bases. Germline loops: CDR1 KGHSH, CDR2 LQKENI. The CDR3 totals 13 residues. V lost 5 bases, J lost 4 bases, and 2 bases stayed unmatched.

The chain is built from TRBV4-1 and TRBJ2-2; TRBD2 agrees at 9 bases. The CDR3 contains 18 residues. CDR1 is MGHRA and CDR2 is YSYEKL in the germline V gene. The V gene end was trimmed by 4 bases and the J gene end by 5 bases; junction bases not matched to a gene: 14. The CDR3 loop reads CASSPYRGRSGGTGELFF. The CDR3 bases are TGCGCCAGCAGCCCCTACAGGGGAAGAAGCGGGGGGACCGGGGAGCTGTTTTTT.

This clone was seen a handful of times. The rearrangement links TRBV18 to TRBJ1-1; D is uncertain. The length of the CDR3 is 13 residues. Trimming took 3 bases from V and 5 from J, leaving 10 bases between them. Germline lookup yields CDR1 KGHSH and CDR2 LQKENI. This CDR3 reads CASSPDQVTEAFF. For the CDR3, the DNA is TGTGCCAGCTCACCCGACCAGGTAACTGAAGCTTTCTTT.

The V call is TRBV18, the J call TRBJ2-2; 8 nucleotides match TRBD1. This CDR3 has 15 residues. The ends lost 4 bases at V and 0 bases at J; junction bases unmatched: 1. In germline, CDR1 is KGHSH, CDR2 LQKENI. In DNA form, the CDR3 reads TGTGCCAGCTCACTGACAGGGGCGAACACCGGGGAGCTGTTTTTT. Its translation: CASSLTGANTGELFF.

The J gene is TRBJ1-2, the V gene TRBV28; D gene unclear. Between the trimmed V and J ends, which lost 6 bases and 3 bases, there was a span of 5 bases. Germline V gene sequence: CDR1 MDHEN, CDR2 SYDVKM. CDR3 size: 11 residues. The CDR3 spells CASSGYYGYTF. The CDR3 DNA reads as TGTGCCAGCAGCGGCTACTATGGCTACACCTTC.

This chain joins TRBV6-5 and TRBJ2-7; TRBD2 aligns across 11 bases. The CDR3 has 15 amino acids. Germline V gives CDR1 MNHEY, CDR2 SVGAGI. Germline trimming cut 4 bases from V and 2 bases from J; bases unmatched to any gene: 4. CDR3 in DNA: TGTGCCAGCAGTTCTGGGACTAGCGGTCCCTACGAGCAGTACTTC. Translated, it gives CASSSGTSGPYEQYF.

CDR3 region: CASSLALQLNTEAFF. In nucleotides, the CDR3 is TGTGCCAGCAGCTTAGCGCTACAGTTGAACACTGAAGCTTTCTTT. The chain is built from TRBV7-2 and TRBJ1-1, with D hard to call. V was trimmed by 0 bases and J by 0 bases, leaving 8 bases between them. This CDR3 is built from 15 residues. Germline values: CDR1 SGHTA, CDR2 FQGNSA.

The chain employs TRBV18 and TRBJ1-5; 9 bases match TRBD1. Unmatched junction bases numbered 5, after V lost 2 bases and J lost 9 bases. The V gene's germline CDR1 is KGHSH and CDR2 LQKENI. This CDR3 comprises 14 residues. The CDR3 sequence: CASSPSGQGLPQHF. In nucleotides, the CDR3 is TGTGCCAGCTCACCATCGGGACAGGGTTTGCCCCAGCATTTT.

The CDR3: CASSWMRRRGPNYGYTF. CDR3 DNA sequence: TGTGCCAGCAGCTGGATGAGGCGTCGGGGGCCCAACTATGGCTACACCTTC. This sequence joins TRBV7-2 and TRBJ1-2, with D perhaps matching TRBD1 (6 bases). In germline, CDR1 is SGHTA, CDR2 FQGNSA. CDR3 length: 17 amino acids. The V end was cut by 4 bases, the J end by 2 bases, with 20 bases between.

In its sample, this clone was seen a few times. V gene TRBV5-1 combines with J gene TRBJ2-2; D unclear. Germline CDR1 and CDR2: SGHRS and YFSETQ. CDR3 length equals 16 residues. The ends were cut back, 1 base at V and 2 bases at J, with 12 bases in the middle. This CDR3 reads CASSLLAGRNTGELFF. In nucleotides, the CDR3 is TGCGCCAGCAGCTTGTTGGCAGGCCGTAACACCGGGGAGCTGTTTTTT.

The genes are TRBV5-4 and TRBJ1-2, with a weak D call TRBD1 (6 bases). V lost 0 bases, J lost 7 bases, and 13 bases lay in between. Germline V lookup: CDR1 SGHNT, CDR2 YYREEE (reference sequence). The CDR3 has 14 residues. CDR3 DNA: TGTGCCAGCAGCTTGGTCCAGGGGATCGGTGGCTACACCTTC. Its protein is CASSLVQGIGGYTF.

This clone was counted a single time. The chain has TRBV4-1 and TRBJ2-7, with 9 bases identical to TRBD2. Trimming removed 1 base from V and 4 bases from J; junction bases left unmatched: 8. Germline values: CDR1 MGHRA, CDR2 YSYEKL. CDR3 length equals 16 residues. The CDR3 region is CASSQGRASGTYEQYF. CDR3 in DNA: TGCGCCAGCAGCCAAGGGCGCGCTAGCGGGACATACGAGCAGTACTTC.